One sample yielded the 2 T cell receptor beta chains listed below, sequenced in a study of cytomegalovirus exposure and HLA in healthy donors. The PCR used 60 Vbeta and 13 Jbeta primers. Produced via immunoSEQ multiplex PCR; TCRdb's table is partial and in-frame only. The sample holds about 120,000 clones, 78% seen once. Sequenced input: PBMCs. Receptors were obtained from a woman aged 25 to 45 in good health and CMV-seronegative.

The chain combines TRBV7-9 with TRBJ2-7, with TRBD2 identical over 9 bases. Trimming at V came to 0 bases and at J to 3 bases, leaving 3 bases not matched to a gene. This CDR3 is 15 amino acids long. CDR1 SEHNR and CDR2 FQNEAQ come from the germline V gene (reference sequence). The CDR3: CASSLASGGLYEQYF. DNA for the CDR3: TGTGCCAGCAGCTTAGCCAGCGGGGGGCTCTACGAGCAGTACTTC.

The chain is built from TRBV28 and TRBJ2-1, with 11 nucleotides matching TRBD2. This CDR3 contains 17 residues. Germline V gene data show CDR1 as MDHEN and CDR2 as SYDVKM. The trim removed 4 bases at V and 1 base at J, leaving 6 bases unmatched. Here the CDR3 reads CASSSILAGVSYNEQFF. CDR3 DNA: TGTGCCAGCAGTTCAATACTAGCGGGAGTATCCTACAATGAGCAGTTCTTC.